The 9 T cell receptor beta chains below come from one sample, sequenced in a study of cytomegalovirus exposure and HLA in healthy donors (dated by TCRdb to the late 2010s). The library was prepared using the immunoSEQ multiplex PCR assay. The multiplex PCR relied on a mix of 60 forward primers for TCR Vbeta segments and 13 reverse primers for TCR Jbeta segments. TCRdb mirrors the immuneACCESS table, restricted to in-frame sequences. Some clones are absent from its copies; in checked studies, under half trace to an unresolved V gene, and the reason for the others is unknown. The sample's own table lists some 120,000 clones. The top ten hold under 2.5% of the sample. Material: PBMCs. These receptors were collected from a man aged 35 to 55 in good health and CMV-seronegative.

The chain has TRBV11-2 and TRBJ1-1; TRBD1 agrees at 10 bases. CDR3 length: 16 amino acids. V lost 4 bases, J lost 6 bases, and 11 bases stayed unmatched. The V gene's germline CDR1 is SGHAT and CDR2 FQNNGV. The DNA for the CDR3 is TGTGCCAGCAGCTCCAATCCGGGACAGGGGTTCCCTGAAGCTTTCTTT. Its translation is CASSSNPGQGFPEAFF.

This chain joins TRBV6-1 and TRBJ1-3; 9 bases align to TRBD1. Per the germline V gene, CDR1 is MNHNS and CDR2 is SASEGT. The junction had 5 bases not matched to a gene; V was cut back by 4 bases and J by 4 bases. This CDR3 has 15 amino acids. The CDR3: CASSGQGGLGNTIYF. The CDR3 DNA follows: TGTGCCAGCAGTGGACAGGGGGGACTAGGAAACACCATATATTTT.

The chain joins TRBV7-6 to TRBJ1-1; unclear D gene. The germline gives CDR1 SGHVS, CDR2 FNYEAQ. V dropped 5 bases and J dropped 1 base, with 20 bases sitting between them. There are 17 residues in the CDR3. The CDR3 sequence: CASSPRGSYNSNTEAFF. Here the CDR3 DNA reads TGTGCCAGCAGCCCCCGCGGGTCGTACAATTCGAACACTGAAGCTTTCTTT.

The chain couples TRBV5-1 to TRBJ2-7; maybe TRBD2 (6 bases). CDR3 length: 13 amino acids. Trimming removed 0 bases from V and 7 bases from J, with 11 bases in between. CDR1 is SGHRS and CDR2 is YFSETQ in the germline V gene. The CDR3 loop is CASSLGKGGEQYF. The CDR3 DNA reads TGCGCCAGCAGCTTGGGCAAAGGAGGGGAGCAGTACTTC.

The genes are TRBV4-1 and TRBJ2-6, with a tentative D call TRBD2 (6 bases). The germline gives CDR1 MGHRA, CDR2 YSYEKL. CDR3 length equals 18 residues. The V gene lost 1 base and the J gene lost 0 bases, with 13 bases spanning the gap. The CDR3 reads CASSQGPTGASGANVLTF. In DNA, the CDR3 is TGCGCCAGCAGCCAAGGTCCGACGGGAGCCTCTGGGGCCAACGTCCTGACTTTC.

The chain joins TRBV5-4 to TRBJ2-1; 10 nucleotides match TRBD2. The CDR3 is 15 amino acids. With 2 bases clipped from V and 4 bases from J, the junction kept 3 bases outside the gene matches. The V gene's germline CDR1 is SGHNT and CDR2 YYREEE (reference sequence). The chain's CDR3 is CASSFRTSGYNEQFF. The CDR3 DNA sequence: TGTGCCAGCAGCTTCCGGACTAGCGGTTACAATGAGCAGTTCTTC.

The chain has TRBV4-2 and TRBJ2-1; TRBD2 aligns across 8 bases. The CDR3 sequence is 16 residues long. V trimming: 1 base; J trimming: 3 bases; junction bases outside the gene matches: 5. In germline, CDR1 is LGHNA, CDR2 YNFKEQ. The CDR3 loop is CASSQVGLAGYNEQFF. CDR3 nucleotides: TGTGCCAGCAGCCAAGTTGGGCTAGCGGGCTACAATGAGCAGTTCTTC.

The rearrangement joins TRBV7-8 to TRBJ2-3; D is uncertain. The V gene lost 4 bases and the J gene lost 5 bases, with 10 bases spanning the gap. Germline loops: CDR1 SGHVS, CDR2 FQNEAQ. CDR3 length equals 13 residues. Here the CDR3 DNA reads TGTGCCAGCAGCTCGAAAGAGTTAGATACGCAGTATTTT. It encodes CASSSKELDTQYF. The full variable domain, with the rest looked up from reference TRBV7-8 and TRBJ2-3, is GAGVSQSPRYKVAKRGQDVALRCDPISGHVSLFWYQQALGQGPEFLTYFQNEAQLDKSGLPSDRFFAERPEGSVSTLKIQRTQQEDSAVYLCASSSKELDTQYFGPGTRLTVL.

This chain joins TRBV7-2 and TRBJ2-1; 9 nucleotides agree with TRBD1. J gave up 9 bases and V 2 bases, and 11 bases lay outside the gene matches. The germline V gene has CDR1 SGHTA and CDR2 FQGNSA. The CDR3 extends over 16 amino acids. DNA of the CDR3: TGTGCCAGCAGCTTAATAGGACAGGGGTATCCTACTGAGCAGTTCTTC. It encodes CASSLIGQGYPTEQFF.